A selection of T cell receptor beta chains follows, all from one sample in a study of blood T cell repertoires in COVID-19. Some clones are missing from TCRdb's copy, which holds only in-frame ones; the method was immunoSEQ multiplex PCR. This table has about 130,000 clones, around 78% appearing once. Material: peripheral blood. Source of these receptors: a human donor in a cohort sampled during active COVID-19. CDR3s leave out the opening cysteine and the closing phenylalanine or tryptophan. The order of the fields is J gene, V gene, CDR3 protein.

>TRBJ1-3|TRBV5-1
ASSPSQGGNTIY
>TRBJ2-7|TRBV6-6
ASTGGGTYEQY
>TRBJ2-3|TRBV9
ASSAGRSGRTDTQY
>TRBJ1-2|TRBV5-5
ASRQSVGQSGGYT
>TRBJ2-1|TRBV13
ASSISGGEYNEQF
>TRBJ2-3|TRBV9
ARRTGCTDTQY
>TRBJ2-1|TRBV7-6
ASSLAPSGGYNEQF
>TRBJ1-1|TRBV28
ASSFPGGSYEAF
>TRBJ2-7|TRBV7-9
ASSLIHGEQY
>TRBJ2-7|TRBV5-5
ASSLGQPPPYEQY
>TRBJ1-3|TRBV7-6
ASSTGWGGPGNTIY
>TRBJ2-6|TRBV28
ASSIRVSGSGANVLT
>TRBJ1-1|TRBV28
ASTMPGLGNTEAF
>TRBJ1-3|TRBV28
ASTYRDSPSGNTIY
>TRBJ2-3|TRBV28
ASSTAGAGTDTQY
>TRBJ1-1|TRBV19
ASLRRRESGNTEAF
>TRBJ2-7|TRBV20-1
SLKGGHEQY
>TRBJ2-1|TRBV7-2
ASSLAGVEQF
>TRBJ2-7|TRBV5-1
ASSELDMSYEQY
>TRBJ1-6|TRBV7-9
ASSLDNSPLH
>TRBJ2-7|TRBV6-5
ASRRDRLTEQY
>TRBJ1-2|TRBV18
ASSPLGEGIANYGYT
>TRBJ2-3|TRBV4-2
ASSRDSSTDTQY
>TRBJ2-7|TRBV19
ASRTRAGMGYEQY
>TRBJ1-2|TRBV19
ASSIPPTTGAGGYT
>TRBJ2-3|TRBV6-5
ASFLAGAPHTQY
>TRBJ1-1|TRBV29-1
SVITGAGAEAF
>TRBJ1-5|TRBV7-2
ASSLGGGGNQPQH
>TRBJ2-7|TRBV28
ASCGRVGAYEQY
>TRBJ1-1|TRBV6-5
ASSLPDTNTEAF
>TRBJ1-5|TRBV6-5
ASSIQANSNQPQH
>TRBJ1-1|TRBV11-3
ASSLDSSRQGAEAF
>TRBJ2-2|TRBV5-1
ASSLTGGNTGELF
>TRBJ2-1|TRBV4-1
ASSQEGLSGEQF
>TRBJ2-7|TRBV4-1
ASSQGPSEQY
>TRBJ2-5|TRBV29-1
SVEGPGGQETQY
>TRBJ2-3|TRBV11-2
ASSFTGQFHSTDTQY
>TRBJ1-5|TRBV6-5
ASSIAGTRYQPQH
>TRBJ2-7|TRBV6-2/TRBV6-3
ASSSIRTVSYEQY
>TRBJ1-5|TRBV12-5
ASGFAQGQRGNQPQH
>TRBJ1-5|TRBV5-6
ASSVGQGAFQPQH
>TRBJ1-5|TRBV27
ASSSTGAGGQPQH
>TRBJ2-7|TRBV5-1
ASSGTGTGSYEQY
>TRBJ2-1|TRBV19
ASRHLTGVRDEQF
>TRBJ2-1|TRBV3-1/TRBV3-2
ASSQVTSGQALIEQF